The 19 T cell receptor beta chains reported below all come from one sample, sequenced in a study of blood T cell repertoires in COVID-19. Assay: immunoSEQ multiplex PCR; the TCRdb copy retains only in-frame clones and omits some. The table has over 120,000 clones, over 70% seen once. The sequenced sample was peripheral blood. These receptors were obtained from a woman aged 60-70 years with acute or convalescent COVID-19.

This clone was seen more than once but under ten times. The DNA for the CDR3 is TGTGCCAGCGCCATTAGGGGTTATAGCAATCAGCCCCAGCATTTT. The encoded protein is CASAIRGYSNQPQHF. This rearrangement joins TRBV27 to TRBJ1-5; D perhaps matches TRBD1 (5 bases). Looked up from germline, CDR1 is MNHEY and CDR2 is SMNVEV (reference sequence). The CDR3 sequence is 15 residues long. V was pared by 8 bases and J by 0 bases, with 14 bases between.

The genes are TRBV19 and TRBJ2-2; D gene ambiguous. Per the germline V gene, CDR1 is LNHDA and CDR2 is SQIVND (reference sequence). V lost 6 bases and J lost 3, with 8 bases in between. The CDR3 is 13 residues long. CDR3 nucleotide sequence: TGTGCCAGTAGCCGTCAGTACACCGGGGAGCTGTTTTTT. Translated: CASSRQYTGELFF. The full variable domain, its missing parts supplied by reference TRBV19 and TRBJ2-2, is DGGITQSPKYLFRKEGQNVTLSCEQNLNHDAMYWYRQDPGQGLRLIYYSQIVNDFQKGDIAEGYSVSREKKESFPLTVTSAQKNPTAFYLCASSRQYTGELFFGEGSRLTVL.

This clone was seen more than once but under ten times. The V call is TRBV11-3, the J call TRBJ2-1, with 7 bases identical to TRBD2. From germline, CDR1 is SGHNT and CDR2 YENEEA. V gave up 0 bases and J gave up 10 bases; unmatched junction bases: 6. CDR3 length: 14 amino acids. The CDR3 loop reads CASSLESGKGEQFF. The CDR3 DNA is TGTGCCAGCAGCTTAGAAAGCGGGAAAGGCGAGCAGTTCTTC.

This clone was detected only once. CDR3 protein: CASSLGVAGAGELFF. CDR3 sequence (DNA): TGTGCCAGCAGCTTAGGGGTGGCGGGGGCCGGGGAGCTGTTTTTT. This chain connects TRBV11-2 to TRBJ2-2, with 7 bases matching TRBD2. Germline CDR1 SGHAT, CDR2 FQNNGV. Germline trimming cut 1 base from V and 6 bases from J; bases unmatched to any gene: 5. The CDR3 has 15 residues.

The table lists this clone with a count of one. The V gene is TRBV21-1, the J gene TRBJ2-7; the table's D call of TRBD1 was not tested on the DNA. TRBV21-1 is a pseudogene locus. The CDR3 spans 14 residues. The chain's CDR3 is CARVRGQKLHEQYF. CDR3 DNA: TGTGCCAGAGTCAGGGGGCAGAAACTCCACGAGCAGTACTTC.

This clone was counted a single time. The chain employs TRBV4-1 and TRBJ2-3; TRBD1 aligns across 9 bases. CDR1 is MGHRA and CDR2 is YSYEKL in the germline V gene. The length of the CDR3 is 17 residues. J gave up 6 bases and V 1 base, and 11 bases lay outside the gene matches. The CDR3 DNA reads TGCGCCAGCAGCCAAGCCTGGACAGGGGCTTTTGTGGATACGCAGTATTTT. Protein sequence: CASSQAWTGAFVDTQYF.

The chain joins TRBV7-8 to TRBJ1-6; 10 bases fit TRBD1. The CDR3 totals 16 residues. The germline CDR1 and CDR2 sequences are SGHVS and FQNEAQ. V shed 5 bases and J 8 bases; nucleotides not matched to a gene: 9. CDR3 bases: TGTGCCAGCAGCCCATACCCCGGGACAGGGGATTCACCCCTCCACTTT. Translation: CASSPYPGTGDSPLHF. The variable domain in full, completed from reference TRBV7-8 and TRBJ1-6, reads GAGVSQSPRYKVAKRGQDVALRCDPISGHVSLFWYQQALGQGPEFLTYFQNEAQLDKSGLPSDRFFAERPEGSVSTLKIQRTQQEDSAVYLCASSPYPGTGDSPLHFGNGTRLTVT.

The sample holds a few counts of this clone. This chain uses TRBV18 with TRBJ2-1; 9 bases align to TRBD1. The CDR3 extends over 15 amino acids. The junction had 11 bases not matched to a gene; V was cut back by 6 bases and J by 8 bases. CDR1 is KGHSH, CDR2 LQKENI, per germline. CDR3 in DNA: TGTGCCAGCTCCGACAAGAGACAGGGGGGGTATGAGCAGTTCTTC. Its protein product is CASSDKRQGGYEQFF.

The genes are TRBV6-5 and TRBJ1-1, with 7 bases identical to TRBD1. The CDR3 has 13 residues. Germline V gives CDR1 MNHEY, CDR2 SVGAGI. The ends lost 5 bases at V and 5 bases at J; junction bases unmatched: 5. CDR3 residues: CASSKTGKTEAFF. The CDR3 nucleotides read TGTGCCAGCAGTAAGACAGGGAAGACTGAAGCTTTCTTT.

Points on this clone: Distinct nucleotide sequences in the sample also encode this CDR3. V and J are TRBV12-3 or TRBV12-4 and TRBJ1-5; possible D gene TRBD1, 6 bases. This CDR3 contains 13 residues. Trimming took 3 bases from V and 5 from J, leaving 8 bases between them. This CDR3 is CASSFSGDQPQHF. The CDR3 DNA reads TGTGCCAGCAGTTTCTCAGGGGATCAGCCCCAGCATTTT.

The gene calls are TRBV27 and TRBJ2-1, with a possible D match to TRBD2 (5 bases). The V gene lost 5 bases and the J gene lost 1 base, with 6 bases spanning the gap. The CDR3 length is 13 residues. Germline lookup yields CDR1 MNHEY and CDR2 SMNVEV (reference sequence). The chain's CDR3 is CASSRGSYNEQFF. CDR3 in DNA: TGTGCCAGCAGTCGAGGGTCCTACAATGAGCAGTTCTTC.

About this clone itself: The same CDR3 arises from other DNA sequences in this sample as well. The chain is built from TRBV27 and TRBJ1-5, with D hard to call. The CDR3 extends over 12 amino acids. CDR1 is MNHEY, CDR2 SMNVEV, per germline (reference sequence). Trimming shortened V by 4 bases and J by 2 bases, and 3 bases separated the two germline ends. This chain's CDR3 is CASSSGNQPQHF. As DNA, the CDR3 is TGTGCCAGCAGTTCCGGCAATCAGCCCCAGCATTTT.

In this sample, this clone turned up once. The V and J genes are TRBV15 and TRBJ2-1; 9 bases are shared with TRBD2. The V gene end was trimmed by 3 bases and the J gene end by 0 bases; junction bases not matched to a gene: 6. This CDR3 has 17 residues. Germline V CDR1 and CDR2: LNHNV, YYDKDF (reference sequence). CDR3 DNA sequence: TGTGCCACCAGCAGTCTAGCGGGAATGATCTCCTACAATGAGCAGTTCTTC. Translation gives CATSSLAGMISYNEQFF.

In this sample, this clone turned up a few times. The chain employs TRBV28 and TRBJ1-1; D gene ambiguous. CDR1 is MDHEN, CDR2 SYDVKM, per germline. Trimming shortened V by 3 bases and J by 4 bases, and 9 bases separated the two germline ends. The CDR3 is 13 residues long. The CDR3 bases are TGTGCCAGCAGTTTGTCGGGGTCCACTGAAGCTTTCTTT. Its protein product is CASSLSGSTEAFF.

This clone was observed once. The rearrangement joins TRBV28 to TRBJ2-4; tentative D call: TRBD2 (5 bases). Trimming pared 6 bases from V and 4 bases from J, leaving 19 bases between. Germline V gene sequence: CDR1 MDHEN, CDR2 SYDVKM. CDR3 length: 16 amino acids. The CDR3 DNA sequence: TGTGCCAGCAGCAGCCTTTTAGAGCGGAAGAAAAACATTCAGTACTTC. It codes for CASSSLLERKKNIQYF.

The V gene is TRBV10-3, the J gene TRBJ2-7; perhaps TRBD1 as D (5 bases). The CDR3 is 13 residues long. Trimming took 10 bases from V and 1 from J, leaving 14 bases between them. In germline, CDR1 is ENHRY, CDR2 SYGVKD. The CDR3, as DNA: TGTGCCACCGGCTTAGCAGGGTCCTACGAGCAGTACTTC. It yields the protein CATGLAGSYEQYF.

V usage is TRBV15 and J usage is TRBJ2-7; D gene uncertain. Trimming stripped 8 bases from V and 0 bases from J, with 14 bases between. The CDR3 spans 14 residues. Germline V gives CDR1 LNHNV, CDR2 YYDKDF (reference sequence). As DNA, the CDR3 is TGTGCCACCCAGCGTGACCGCAGCTCCTACGAGCAGTACTTC. It yields the protein CATQRDRSSYEQYF.

The rearrangement links TRBV30 to TRBJ2-3; 8 bases map to TRBD2. This CDR3 contains 14 residues. Looked up from germline, CDR1 is GTSNPN and CDR2 is SVGIG (reference sequence). V shed 7 bases, J shed 3 bases, and the junction held 9 bases outside the gene matches. The CDR3, as DNA: TGTGCCTCAACCGGACTAGCAGAGACAGATACGCAGTATTTT. Encoded protein: CASTGLAETDTQYF.

This chain connects TRBV9 to TRBJ1-3; D is unclear. Germline lookup yields CDR1 SGDLS and CDR2 YYNGEE. Trimming left V 0 bases short and J 0 bases short, with 7 bases between. CDR3 length: 15 residues. The CDR3 is CASSVGGNSGNTIYF. DNA of the CDR3: TGTGCCAGCAGCGTAGGTGGCAACTCTGGAAACACCATATATTTT.